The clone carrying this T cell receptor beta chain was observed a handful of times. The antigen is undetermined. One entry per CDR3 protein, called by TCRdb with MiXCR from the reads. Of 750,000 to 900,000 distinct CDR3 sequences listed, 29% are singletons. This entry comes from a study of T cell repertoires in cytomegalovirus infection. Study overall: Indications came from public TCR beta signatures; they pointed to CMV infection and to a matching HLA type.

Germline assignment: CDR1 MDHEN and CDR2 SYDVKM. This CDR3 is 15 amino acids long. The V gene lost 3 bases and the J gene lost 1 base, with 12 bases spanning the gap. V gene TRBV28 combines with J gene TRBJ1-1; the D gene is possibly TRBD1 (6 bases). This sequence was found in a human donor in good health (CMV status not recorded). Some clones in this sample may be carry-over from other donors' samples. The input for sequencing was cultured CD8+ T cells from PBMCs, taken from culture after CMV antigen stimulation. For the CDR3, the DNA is TGTGCCAGCAGTTTGATGCGCAGGGGGAACACTGAAGCTTTCTTT. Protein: CASSLMRRGNTEAFF.